A single sample is the source of the 16 T cell receptor beta chains below, sequenced in a study of OX40 agonist ivuxolimab in advanced cancers. The protocol was immunoSEQ multiplex PCR, while the TCRdb copy is restricted to in-frame clones and leaves out a portion. The table shows tens of thousands of clones, with 90% to 95% occurring only once. The material was CD4+ or CD8+ T cells sorted from blood, obtained in a trial of the OX40 agonist ivuxolimab. The receptors shown here come from an adult with an advanced solid tumor such as melanoma, head and neck, liver or kidney cancer.

The gene calls are TRBV21-1 and TRBJ1-2; the D segment call TRBD1 is taken from the table without a DNA check. TRBV21-1 is given as a pseudogene. This CDR3 is 17 amino acids long. CDR3 sequence (DNA): TGTGCCAGCAGCGCCGTGGCAGGCTGGGCGCGATGGAATGGCTACACCTTC. Its translation is CASSAVAGWARWNGYTF.

The rearrangement uses TRBV4-1 and TRBJ2-3; D call uncertain. V shed 1 base and J shed 2 bases, with 13 bases lying between them. The V gene's germline CDR1 is MGHRA and CDR2 YSYEKL. CDR3 size: 16 residues. The CDR3 nucleotides are TGCGCCAGCAGCCAAGCTTCAGAGAGTTTCACAGATACGCAGTATTTT. It translates to CASSQASESFTDTQYF.

The chain links TRBV2 to TRBJ2-5; TRBD2 aligns across 14 bases. Unmatched junction bases numbered 9, after V lost 10 bases and J lost 5 bases. CDR1 is SNHLY and CDR2 is FYNNEI in the germline V gene. CDR3 length: 15 residues. The CDR3 protein is CATARTSGRYETQYF. DNA of the CDR3: TGTGCCACCGCGAGGACTAGCGGGAGGTATGAGACCCAGTACTTC.

This chain links TRBV4-1 with TRBJ2-1; tentatively, D is TRBD1 (5 bases). The V gene's germline CDR1 is MGHRA and CDR2 YSYEKL. This CDR3 is built from 16 residues. The germline V and J ends were trimmed by 2 bases and 5 bases, with 16 bases remaining between them. In nucleotides, the CDR3 is TGCGCCAGCAGCCAATGGGCAGGGCTATTGGACAATGAGCAGTTCTTC. Translating it yields CASSQWAGLLDNEQFF.

This chain connects TRBV4-2 to TRBJ2-1, with 8 bases matching TRBD1. Germline trimming cut 1 base from V and 4 bases from J; bases unmatched to any gene: 6. Per the germline V gene, CDR1 is LGHNA and CDR2 is YNFKEQ. The length of the CDR3 is 16 residues. CDR3 DNA: TGTGCCAGCAGCCAAGCTAAGACAGGGGATTACAATGAGCAGTTCTTC. It yields the protein CASSQAKTGDYNEQFF.

The table lists this clone with a count of one. This chain uses TRBV28 with TRBJ1-2, with TRBD1 as a possible D gene (6 bases). V lost 8 bases to trimming and J lost 4 bases, with 14 bases between them. CDR1 is MDHEN and CDR2 is SYDVKM in the germline V gene. The CDR3 is made up of 13 amino acids. CDR3 residues: CASGGALPYGYTF. CDR3 in DNA: TGTGCCAGCGGGGGGGCCCTTCCCTATGGCTACACCTTC.

V gene TRBV7-8 combines with J gene TRBJ2-3; 8 positions match TRBD2. The CDR3 totals 19 residues. The germline CDR1 and CDR2 sequences are SGHVS and FQNEAQ. J lost 0 bases, V lost 5 bases, and 16 bases had no gene match. The CDR3 region is CASSPPGVSGMGSTDTQYF. CDR3 nucleotides: TGTGCCAGCAGCCCCCCAGGGGTTAGCGGGATGGGGAGCACAGATACGCAGTATTTT.

In this sample, this clone turned up a few times. V gene TRBV7-6 combines with J gene TRBJ2-2, with D tentatively TRBD2 (5 bases). Germline CDR1 is SGHVS and CDR2 is FNYEAQ. This CDR3 is built from 17 residues. V lost 2 bases to trimming and J lost 5 bases, with 18 bases between them. The CDR3, as DNA: TGTGCCAGCAGCTTAACTACCGGAGGCTCGGGAACCGGGGAGCTGTTTTTT. This sequence encodes CASSLTTGGSGTGELFF. The variable domain in full, with the rest retrieved from reference TRBV7-6 and TRBJ2-2, is GAGVSQSPRYKVTKRGQDVALRCDPISGHVSLYWYRQALGQGPEFLTYFNYEAQQDKSGLPNDRFSAERPEGSISTLTIQRTEQRDSAMYRCASSLTTGGSGTGELFFGEGSRLTVL.

The chain couples TRBV27 to TRBJ1-2; D call uncertain. The CDR3 spans 15 residues. Looked up from germline, CDR1 is MNHEY and CDR2 is SMNVEV (reference sequence). V was trimmed by 0 bases and J by 1 base, leaving 9 bases between them. The CDR3 spells CASSLSARLNYGYTF. The CDR3 DNA follows: TGTGCCAGCAGTTTATCGGCACGACTTAACTATGGCTACACCTTC.

This chain joins TRBV4-1 and TRBJ1-1, with TRBD1 as a possible D gene (6 bases). The germline V gene has CDR1 MGHRA and CDR2 YSYEKL. Trimming stripped 5 bases from V and 5 bases from J, with 30 bases between. The CDR3 runs 19 residues. CDR3 sequence reads: CASSSPPWVLNRVETEAFF. The CDR3 region has the DNA TGCGCCAGCAGCTCCCCCCCCTGGGTCCTAAACAGGGTAGAAACTGAAGCTTTCTTT.

In regard to this clone: The sample holds other DNA sequences that translate to the same CDR3. The V call is TRBV27, the J call TRBJ2-6; D not resolved. The V and J ends lost 2 bases and 3 bases respectively, with 2 bases between them. The germline V gene has CDR1 MNHEY and CDR2 SMNVEV (reference sequence). The CDR3 covers 13 residues. The CDR3 nucleotides read TGTGCCAGCAGTTTAAGTGGGGCCAACGTCCTGACTTTC. Its protein product is CASSLSGANVLTF.

The chain combines TRBV30 with TRBJ2-7, with TRBD1 identical over 11 bases. Losses at the gene ends were 5 bases for V and 5 bases for J; bases not matched to a gene: 5. Germline CDR1 and CDR2: GTSNPN and SVGIG (reference sequence). There are 13 residues in the CDR3. The CDR3 bases are TGTGCCTGGGAACGGACAGGGGGCAACGAGCAGTACTTC. Translated, it gives CAWERTGGNEQYF.

This chain connects TRBV7-9 to TRBJ1-4, with D maybe TRBD1 (6 bases). The CDR3 extends over 15 amino acids. The V gene lost 0 bases and the J gene lost 8 bases, with 13 bases spanning the gap. Germline V gene lookup returns CDR1 SEHNR and CDR2 FQNEAQ (reference sequence). The chain's CDR3 is CASSLAWGAEEKLFF. The CDR3 coding sequence is TGTGCCAGCAGCTTAGCGTGGGGGGCTGAGGAAAAACTGTTTTTT.

J is TRBJ2-1 and V is TRBV11-2; D is uncertain. CDR3 size: 14 residues. Germline V CDR1 and CDR2: SGHAT, FQNNGV. V was cut by 3 bases and J by 1 base, with 7 bases left in between. The CDR3 DNA sequence: TGTGCCAGCAGCTTGCTGGCATCCTACAATGAGCAGTTCTTC. Translated, it gives CASSLLASYNEQFF. The whole variable domain, remainder taken from reference TRBV11-2 and TRBJ2-1, is EAGVAQSPRYKIIEKRQSVAFWCNPISGHATLYWYQQILGQGPKLLIQFQNNGVVDDSQLPKDRFSAERLKGVDSTLKIQPAKLEDSAVYLCASSLLASYNEQFFGPGTRLTVL.

The rearrangement links TRBV14 to TRBJ2-1; 15 nucleotides agree with TRBD2. This CDR3 contains 16 residues. V lost 4 bases and J lost 7; bases outside the gene matches: 5. Germline CDR1 reads SGHDN; CDR2 reads FVKESK. CDR3 DNA sequence: TGTGCCAGCAGCCCCTGGACTAGCGGGGGGGTAAATGAGCAGTTCTTC. Translation: CASSPWTSGGVNEQFF.

The J gene is TRBJ2-7, the V gene TRBV27; 8 bases agree with TRBD2. Trimming at V came to 2 bases and at J to 4 bases, leaving 1 base not matched to a gene. Germline CDR1 and CDR2: MNHEY and SMNVEV (reference sequence). The CDR3 runs to 13 residues. This CDR3 reads CASSLRGGYEQYF. The CDR3 DNA follows: TGTGCCAGCAGTTTACGGGGGGGGTACGAGCAGTACTTC.